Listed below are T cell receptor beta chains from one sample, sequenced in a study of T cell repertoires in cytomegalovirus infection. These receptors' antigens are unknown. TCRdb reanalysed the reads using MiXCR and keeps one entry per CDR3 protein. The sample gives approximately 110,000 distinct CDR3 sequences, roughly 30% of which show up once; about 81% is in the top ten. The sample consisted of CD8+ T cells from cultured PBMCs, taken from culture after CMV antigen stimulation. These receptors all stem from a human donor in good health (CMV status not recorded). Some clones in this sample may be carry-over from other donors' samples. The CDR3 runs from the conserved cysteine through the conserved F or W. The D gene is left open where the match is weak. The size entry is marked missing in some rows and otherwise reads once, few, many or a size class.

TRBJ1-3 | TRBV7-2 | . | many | CASSIRGGAPSGNTIYF | TGTGCCAGCAGTATTAGGGGGGGGGCCCCCTCTGGAAACACCATATATTTT
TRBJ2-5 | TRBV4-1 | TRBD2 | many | CASSQDLGLAGETQYF | TGCGCCAGCAGCCAGGACCTAGGACTAGCGGGAGAGACCCAGTACTTC
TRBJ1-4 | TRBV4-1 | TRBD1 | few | CASRSTGTENEKLFF | TGCGCCAGCAGAAGCACCGGGACAGAGAATGAAAAACTGTTTTTT
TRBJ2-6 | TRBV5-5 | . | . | CASSLRDGYHSGANVLTF | TGTGCCAGCAGCTTACGGGACGGATACCACTCTGGGGCCAACGTCCTGACTTTC
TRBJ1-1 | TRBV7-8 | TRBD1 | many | CASSFRTGAGTEAFF | TGTGCCAGCAGCTTCAGAACAGGGGCGGGAACTGAAGCTTTCTTT
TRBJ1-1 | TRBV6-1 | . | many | CASSYETLNTEAFF | TGTGCCAGCAGTTACGAGACACTGAACACTGAAGCTTTCTTT
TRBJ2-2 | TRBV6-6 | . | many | CASSYSRAANTGELFF | TGTGCCAGCAGTTACTCGAGGGCGGCCAACACCGGGGAGCTGTTTTTT
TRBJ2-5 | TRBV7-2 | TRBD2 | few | CASSLVAGGAKELETQYF | TGTGCCAGCAGCTTAGTAGCGGGGGGAGCTAAAGAACTAGAGACCCAGTACTTC
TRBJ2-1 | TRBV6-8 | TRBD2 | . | CASSYGSGGTYNEQFF | TGTGCCAGCAGTTACGGCAGCGGGGGGACTTACAATGAGCAGTTCTTC
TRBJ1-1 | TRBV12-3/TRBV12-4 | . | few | CASSLEKDTEAFF | TGTGCCAGCAGTTTAGAGAAGGACACTGAAGCTTTCTTT
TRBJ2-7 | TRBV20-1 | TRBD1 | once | CSARPLGQALYEQYF | TGCAGTGCTAGGCCACTCGGACAGGCCCTCTACGAGCAGTACTTC
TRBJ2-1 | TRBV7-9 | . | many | CASSLGGARVNEQFF | TGTGCCAGCAGCTTAGGGGGGGCCAGGGTAAATGAGCAGTTCTTC
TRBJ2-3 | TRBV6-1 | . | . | CASSPDRYYTDTQYF | TGTGCCAGCAGTCCGGACCGATATTACACAGATACGCAGTATTTT
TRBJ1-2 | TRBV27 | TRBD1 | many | CASMSRDRVDYGYTF | TGTGCCAGTATGTCCCGGGACAGGGTAGATTATGGCTACACCTTC
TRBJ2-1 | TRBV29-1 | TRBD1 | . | CSVGGTGRYNEQFF | TGCAGCGTCGGGGGGACAGGGCGATACAATGAGCAGTTCTTC
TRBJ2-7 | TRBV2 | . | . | CASSGYEQYF | TGTGCCAGCAGTGGTTACGAGCAGTACTTC
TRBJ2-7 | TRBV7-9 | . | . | CASSFTTGDEQYF | TGTGCCAGCAGCTTTACAACGGGGGACGAGCAGTACTTC
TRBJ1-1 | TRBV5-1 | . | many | CASSLDSEGGGTEAFF | TGCGCCAGCAGCTTGGACTCAGAGGGGGGAGGCACTGAAGCTTTCTTT
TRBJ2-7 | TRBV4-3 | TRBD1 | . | CASSQRTGASYEQYF | TGCGCCAGCAGCCAACGGACAGGAGCCTCCTACGAGCAGTACTTC
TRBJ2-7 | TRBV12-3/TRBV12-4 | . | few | CASSLGHPSEQYF | TGTGCCAGCAGTTTGGGACATCCTTCTGAGCAGTACTTC
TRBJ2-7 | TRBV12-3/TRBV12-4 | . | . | CASSPGPGKGYEQYF | TGTGCCAGCAGTCCCGGTCCGGGGAAAGGCTACGAGCAGTACTTC
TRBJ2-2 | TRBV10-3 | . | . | CAISEWETNTGELFF | TGTGCCATCAGTGAATGGGAAACGAACACCGGGGAGCTGTTTTTT
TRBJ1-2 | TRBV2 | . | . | CASTPSDGYTF | TGTGCCAGCACCCCTAGCGATGGCTACACCTTC
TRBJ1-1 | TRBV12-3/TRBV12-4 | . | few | CASSKQGATEAFF | TGTGCCAGCAGTAAGCAGGGAGCCACTGAAGCTTTCTTT
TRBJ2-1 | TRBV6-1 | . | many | CATGQLQGNEQFF | TGTGCCACCGGACAGTTACAGGGCAATGAGCAGTTCTTC
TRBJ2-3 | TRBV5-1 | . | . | CASSLGTASTDTQYF | TGCGCCAGCAGCTTGGGGACAGCGTCCACAGATACGCAGTATTTT
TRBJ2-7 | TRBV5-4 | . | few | CASSLESYEQYF | TGTGCCAGCAGCTTGGAGAGCTACGAGCAGTACTTC
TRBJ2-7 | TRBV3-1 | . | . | CASVGPPSYEQYF | TGTGCCAGCGTGGGCCCTCCCTCCTACGAGCAGTACTTC
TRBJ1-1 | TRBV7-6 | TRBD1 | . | CASSFPGQGNSSTEAFF | TGTGCCAGCAGCTTCCCGGGACAGGGGAATAGTAGCACTGAAGCTTTCTTT